These T cell receptor beta chains were read from a single sample in a study of T-cell reconstitution after alpha-beta-depleted transplantation in children. TCRdb fed the PCR reads into MiXCR, producing one record per CDR3 protein. This sample carries roughly 790,000 distinct CDR3 sequences, around 15% of them seen once, and the ten largest clones take under 6%. The sequencing here drew on PBMCs, mostly from graft donor cells, taken 360 days after TCRalphabeta/CD19-depleted stem cell transplant. These receptors were collected from a male patient between 5 and 17 years old who had a stem cell transplant for acute lymphoblastic leukemia, so the T cells may come from the graft donor. CDR3s leave out the opening cysteine and the closing phenylalanine or tryptophan. Clone size, where shown, is once, few, many, or a class for clones that have expanded.

CDR3: ASSPGTGGAHSNQPQH
J: TRBJ1-5
length: 16
V: TRBV28
size: .

CDR3: ASSYTSGKHYEQY
J: TRBJ2-7
length: 13
V: TRBV5-1
size: few

CDR3: ASSPDRGGIGSQPQH
J: TRBJ1-5
length: 15
V: TRBV28
size: .

CDR3: ASSLEIGRATDTQY
J: TRBJ2-3
length: 14
V: TRBV5-6
size: few

CDR3: ASSQLPPGQVLSPNTGELF
J: TRBJ2-2
length: 19
V: TRBV4-2
size: few

CDR3: SVAHGLGYEQY
J: TRBJ2-7
length: 11
V: TRBV29-1
size: few

CDR3: ASSFGLGVALFNEQF
J: TRBJ2-1
length: 15
V: TRBV11-2
size: few

CDR3: ASKPSNTGELF
J: TRBJ2-2
length: 11
V: TRBV27
size: few

CDR3: ASSTFSGSRQDTQY
J: TRBJ2-3
length: 14
V: TRBV9
size: few

CDR3: SARFSGLIHTGELF
J: TRBJ2-2
length: 14
V: TRBV20-1
size: .

CDR3: ATRRDRANTGELF
J: TRBJ2-2
length: 13
V: TRBV15
size: .

CDR3: ASGDGGVPLYEQY
J: TRBJ2-7
length: 13
V: TRBV10-1
size: .

CDR3: ASLTSGRANEQF
J: TRBJ2-1
length: 12
V: TRBV2
size: .

CDR3: ASSVSGRSYEQY
J: TRBJ2-7
length: 12
V: TRBV9
size: few

CDR3: ASSPPGTGAPYEQY
J: TRBJ2-7
length: 14
V: TRBV18
size: few

CDR3: ASSLTPGTGGSSGAQH
J: TRBJ1-5
length: 16
V: TRBV4-2
size: .

CDR3: ASRRPGTPTDTQY
J: TRBJ2-3
length: 13
V: TRBV27
size: .

CDR3: ASRKTSVLQETQY
J: TRBJ2-5
length: 13
V: TRBV2
size: .

CDR3: ASANRPYSPDNEQF
J: TRBJ2-1
length: 14
V: TRBV2
size: few

CDR3: ASSPRRGSHSGSTDTQY
J: TRBJ2-3
length: 17
V: TRBV18
size: .

CDR3: ASRFSGRAGGNEQF
J: TRBJ2-1
length: 14
V: TRBV2
size: once

CDR3: ATSRDRGSGNTIY
J: TRBJ1-3
length: 13
V: TRBV15
size: many

CDR3: ASSTGEGPDQPQH
J: TRBJ1-5
length: 13
V: TRBV12-3/TRBV12-4
size: .

CDR3: ASSRYGTENTGELF
J: TRBJ2-2
length: 14
V: TRBV14
size: .

CDR3: ASSQEGLASETQY
J: TRBJ2-5
length: 13
V: TRBV4-2
size: .

CDR3: ASSYPRGITDTQY
J: TRBJ2-3
length: 13
V: TRBV7-8
size: few

CDR3: ASSSPGVWDEQY
J: TRBJ2-7
length: 12
V: TRBV5-5
size: few

CDR3: ASSVAGQGATEAF
J: TRBJ1-1
length: 13
V: TRBV9
size: few

CDR3: ASSLALSGYEQY
J: TRBJ2-7
length: 12
V: TRBV7-9
size: few

CDR3: AISDTTPPSGRIPYEQY
J: TRBJ2-7
length: 17
V: TRBV10-3
size: few

CDR3: ASTLDGSQQPQH
J: TRBJ1-5
length: 12
V: TRBV5-1
size: .

CDR3: AISERRIVDEQF
J: TRBJ2-1
length: 12
V: TRBV10-3
size: few

CDR3: ASSYGTDGANVLT
J: TRBJ2-6
length: 13
V: TRBV10-1
size: many

CDR3: SANMLAGRAHRDTQY
J: TRBJ2-3
length: 15
V: TRBV20-1
size: few

CDR3: ASTPYGTPYNEQS
J: TRBJ2-1
length: 13
V: TRBV12-3/TRBV12-4
size: few

CDR3: ATRSPVLDTQY
J: TRBJ2-3
length: 11
V: TRBV7-2
size: .

CDR3: SRGSGGAYEQY
J: TRBJ2-7
length: 11
V: TRBV20-1
size: .